A single sample is the source of the 22 T cell receptor beta chains below, sequenced in a study of blood T cell repertoires in COVID-19. The method was immunoSEQ multiplex PCR; TCRdb's version includes in-frame clones alone and lacks a portion of them. The sample consists of about 210,000 clones, 82% of them appearing once. The sequencing input was peripheral blood. Receptor source: a woman aged 40 to 50 with acute or convalescent COVID-19.

This clone was detected many times. Other nucleotide sequences from this sample produce the same CDR3. The gene calls are TRBV5-1 and TRBJ2-2; 9 bases match TRBD1. Germline V CDR1 and CDR2: SGHRS, YFSETQ. The V and J ends lost 5 bases and 5 bases, in that order; junction bases with no gene match: 7. The CDR3 totals 15 residues. Here the CDR3 reads CASSSTGGGTGELFF. The DNA for the CDR3 is TGCGCCAGCAGTTCGACAGGGGGAGGGACCGGGGAGCTGTTTTTT.

This sequence joins TRBV7-2 and TRBJ1-1; maybe TRBD1 (6 bases). The length of the CDR3 is 18 residues. Trimming removed 0 bases from V and 0 bases from J, with 17 bases in between. CDR1 is SGHTA, CDR2 FQGNSA, per germline. DNA of the CDR3: TGTGCCAGCAGCTTAGCGCTCGGTGGGGGCAGGTTGAACACTGAAGCTTTCTTT. Translating gives CASSLALGGGRLNTEAFF.

The chain uses TRBV7-2 and TRBJ1-6; D ambiguous. This CDR3 comprises 12 residues. V lost 4 bases and J 13 bases, leaving 11 bases between the germline ends. CDR1 and CDR2 from the germline V gene are SGHTA and FQGNSA. The CDR3 nucleotides are TGTGCCAGCAGCTCGGAGGGTCTGCCCCTCCACTTT. It translates to CASSSEGLPLHF.

The chain couples TRBV19 to TRBJ1-2; D may be TRBD1 (5 bases). The ends were cut back, 0 bases at V and 4 bases at J, with 9 bases in the middle. CDR1 and CDR2 (germline): LNHDA, SQIVND (reference sequence). The CDR3 runs to 14 residues. The CDR3 coding sequence is TGTGCCAGTAGTATAGAATGGCAGGGCTATGGCTACACCTTC. Protein sequence: CASSIEWQGYGYTF.

This clone was counted once. V gene TRBV29-1 combines with J gene TRBJ2-1; 10 bases agree with TRBD2. Trimming removed 6 bases from V and 5 bases from J; junction bases left unmatched: 13. The CDR3 covers 16 residues. CDR1 and CDR2 from the germline V gene are SQVTM and ANQGSEA. CDR3 loop: CSVAGLLAGEHNEQFF. In DNA, the CDR3 is TGCAGCGTAGCCGGCCTTCTAGCGGGGGAGCACAATGAGCAGTTCTTC.

The chain links TRBV6-1 to TRBJ2-2, with 9 bases aligning to TRBD1. This CDR3 has 15 amino acids. V was clipped by 2 bases and J by 5 bases; unmatched bases: 3. Germline values: CDR1 MNHNS, CDR2 SASEGT. CDR3 bases: TGTGCCAGCAGTGAACGACAGGGGGTAACCGGGGAGCTGTTTTTT. Translating it yields CASSERQGVTGELFF.

To note about this clone: An end of the junction differs from the germline gene, which may be a read error. The chain is built from TRBV11-2 and TRBJ1-1; TRBD1 matches 7 bases. The CDR3 spans 12 residues. Germline lookup yields CDR1 SGHAT and CDR2 FQNNGV. The CDR3 bases are TGTGTCAGCAGGGGGAGGGGTTATTGGGCTTTCTTT. The encoded protein is CVSRGRGYWAFF. The whole variable domain, filled in from reference TRBV11-2 and TRBJ1-1, reads EAGVAQSPRYKIIEKRQSVAFWCNPISGHATLYWYQQILGQGPKLLIQFQNNGVVDDSQLPKDRFSAERLKGVDSTLKIQPAKLEDSAVYLCVSRGRGYWAFFGQGTRLTVV.

This clone has just a few counts. This sequence joins TRBV6-4 and TRBJ2-3; possibly TRBD1 for D (6 bases). The CDR3 has 15 residues. The germline V gene has CDR1 MRHNA and CDR2 SNTAGT. Trimming removed 0 bases at V and 6 bases at J, with 13 bases between. As DNA, the CDR3 is TGTGCCAGCAGTGACTCAGTCAGGGGAGCGGATACGCAGTATTTT. This codes for CASSDSVRGADTQYF.

The V and J genes are TRBV29-1 and TRBJ2-2; the match to TRBD1 covers 9 bases. In germline, CDR1 is SQVTM, CDR2 ANQGSEA. The junction had 5 bases not matched to a gene; V was cut back by 6 bases and J by 3 bases. The CDR3 totals 14 residues. CDR3 sequence: CSVNRDRDTGELFF. The DNA of the CDR3 is TGCAGCGTCAACCGGGACAGGGACACCGGGGAGCTGTTTTTT.

The gene calls are TRBV6-6 and TRBJ2-1; D might be TRBD1 (6 bases). The V end was cut by 7 bases, the J end by 9 bases, with 13 bases between. CDR1 is MNHNY, CDR2 SVGAGI, per germline (reference sequence). The CDR3 consists of 12 residues. The CDR3 loop is CASTPRGGEQFF. CDR3 coding DNA: TGTGCCAGCACCCCCCGAGGGGGTGAGCAGTTCTTC.

V gene TRBV2 combines with J gene TRBJ1-6; no clear D. With 5 bases removed from V and 7 bases from J, the gap between germline ends came to 6 bases. Germline V gene lookup returns CDR1 SNHLY and CDR2 FYNNEI. The CDR3 spans 12 residues. CDR3 in amino acids: CASSSRNSPLHF. Here the CDR3 DNA reads TGTGCCAGCAGTTCTAGGAATTCACCCCTCCACTTT.

On this clone: This same CDR3 is encoded by further DNA sequences in the sample. The chain uses TRBV5-1 and TRBJ1-1; no clear D. Germline V gene data show CDR1 as SGHRS and CDR2 as YFSETQ. Trimming shortened V by 2 bases and J by 0 bases, and 5 bases separated the two germline ends. The CDR3 spans 13 residues. This CDR3 reads CASSLDMNTEAFF. The CDR3 nucleotides are TGCGCCAGCAGCTTAGACATGAACACTGAAGCTTTCTTT.

This clone was seen ten or more times. The chain recombines TRBV4-1 with TRBJ2-1; 13 nucleotides align to TRBD2. The germline CDR1 and CDR2 sequences are MGHRA and YSYEKL. The V segment lost 1 base and the J segment 5 bases; nucleotides outside the gene matches: 8. The CDR3 extends over 18 amino acids. CDR3 bases: TGCGCCAGCAGCCAAGTAGATATGGGACTAGCGGGAAACAATGAGCAGTTCTTC. Protein: CASSQVDMGLAGNNEQFF.

The chain joins TRBV5-1 to TRBJ2-7; 7 nucleotides agree with TRBD2. The CDR3 covers 16 residues. The germline gives CDR1 SGHRS, CDR2 YFSETQ. V dropped 0 bases and J dropped 1; count of bases not matched to a gene: 7. The CDR3 sequence is CASSLAILAASYEQYF. DNA for the CDR3: TGCGCCAGCAGCTTGGCCATTCTAGCGGCGTCCTACGAGCAGTACTTC.

This chain uses TRBV30 with TRBJ2-1; 8 nucleotides align to TRBD2. Germline CDR1 GTSNPN, CDR2 SVGIG (reference sequence). This CDR3 spans 16 amino acids. Trimming took 1 base from V and 2 from J; bases not matched to a gene: 7. CDR3 in amino acids: CAWSASGPEPYNEQFF. In DNA form, the CDR3 reads TGTGCCTGGAGTGCTAGCGGGCCCGAACCCTACAATGAGCAGTTCTTC.

V gene TRBV7-9 combines with J gene TRBJ2-1, with D possibly being TRBD1 (5 bases). V shed 5 bases and J shed 4 bases, with 9 bases lying between them. Germline-derived CDR1 and CDR2 are SEHNR and FQNEAQ (reference sequence). This CDR3 has 13 residues. This CDR3 reads CASSPRQYNEQFF. The CDR3 bases are TGTGCCAGCAGCCCCCGACAGTACAATGAGCAGTTCTTC.

The CDR3 DNA sequence: TGTGCCAGTAGTATATTTCCCGGGGGGACCTGGACTGAAGCTTTCTTT. As protein: CASSIFPGGTWTEAFF. V gene TRBV19 combines with J gene TRBJ1-1; TRBD1 is a possible D gene (5 bases). CDR3 length: 16 residues. Germline CDR1 is LNHDA and CDR2 is SQIVND (reference sequence). The ends were cut back, 2 bases at V and 5 bases at J, with 18 bases in the middle.

A single count supports this clone. J is TRBJ2-7 and V is TRBV11-3; D uncertain. Trimming cost V 1 base and J 6 bases, with 10 bases left between them. Per germline, CDR1 SGHNT and CDR2 YENEEA. The length of the CDR3 is 13 residues. The chain's CDR3 is CASSLAPLSEQYF. In DNA form, the CDR3 reads TGTGCCAGCAGCTTAGCCCCCCTCTCCGAGCAGTACTTC.

This sequence joins TRBV7-2 and TRBJ2-5, with D unclear. CDR1 is SGHTA and CDR2 is FQGNSA in the germline V gene. The CDR3 runs to 14 residues. V shed 3 bases and J shed 5 bases, with 13 bases lying between them. Here the CDR3 DNA reads TGTGCCAGCAGCTTCGAGTCAAACGGGGAGACCCAGTACTTC. Its protein product is CASSFESNGETQYF. Using reference TRBV7-2 and TRBJ2-5 for the parts outside the CDR3, the full variable domain is GAGVSQSPSNKVTEKGKDVELRCDPISGHTALYWYRQSLGQGLEFLIYFQGNSAPDKSGLPSDRFSAERTGGSVSTLTIQRTQQEDSAVYLCASSFESNGETQYFGPGTRLLVL.

The chain combines TRBV7-3 with TRBJ2-1; TRBD1 agrees at 7 bases. The ends lost 5 bases at V and 7 bases at J; junction bases unmatched: 5. This CDR3 spans 13 amino acids. Per germline, CDR1 SGHTA and CDR2 FQGTGA. In nucleotides, the CDR3 is TGTGCCAGCAGCCAAACACAGGGGAATGAGCAGTTCTTC. Amino acids: CASSQTQGNEQFF.

The V gene is TRBV5-1, the J gene TRBJ2-7; D is possibly TRBD2 (5 bases). Germline-derived CDR1 and CDR2 are SGHRS and YFSETQ. The CDR3 runs to 12 residues. V lost 5 bases to trimming and J lost 3 bases, with 9 bases between them. The DNA of the CDR3 is TGCGCCAGCAGTTCTAGCTTCTACGAGCAGTACTTC. Translation gives CASSSSFYEQYF.

This sequence joins TRBV19 and TRBJ2-1, with 9 bases lining up with TRBD2. This CDR3 has 17 amino acids. Germline V gene sequence: CDR1 LNHDA, CDR2 SQIVND (reference sequence). The V gene end was trimmed by 1 base and the J gene end by 2 bases; junction bases not matched to a gene: 6. The CDR3 DNA sequence: TGTGCCAGTAGTATAGGCCCCGGACTAGCGACCTACAATGAGCAGTTCTTC. Translating it yields CASSIGPGLATYNEQFF.